This T cell receptor beta chain originates from a study of cytomegalovirus exposure and HLA in healthy donors. PCR was performed using 60 Vbeta and 13 Jbeta primers. TCRdb's table, derived via immunoSEQ multiplex PCR, lists solely in-frame clones and lacks some. The data contain some 130,000 clones, 63% of them seen just once; the ten biggest clones take up approximately 11%. Trimming took 3 bases from V and 0 from J; bases not matched to a gene: 5. Per the germline V gene, CDR1 is KGHSH and CDR2 is LQKENI. The CDR3 runs 15 residues. The sequenced sample consisted of PBMCs. This TCR came from a middle-aged man in good health and CMV-seropositive. This sequence joins TRBV18 and TRBJ2-7; 7 bases fit TRBD1. CDR3 DNA sequence: TGTGCCAGCTCACCCTTTGAGGGGGCCTCCTACGAGCAGTACTTC. This translates into CASSPFEGASYEQYF.